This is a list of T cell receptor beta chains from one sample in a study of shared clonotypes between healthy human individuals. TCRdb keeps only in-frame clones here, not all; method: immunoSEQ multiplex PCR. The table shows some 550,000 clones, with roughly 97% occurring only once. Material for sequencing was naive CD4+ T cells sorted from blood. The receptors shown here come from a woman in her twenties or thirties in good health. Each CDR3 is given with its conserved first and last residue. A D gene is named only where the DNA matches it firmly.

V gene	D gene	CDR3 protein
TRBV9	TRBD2	CASSQRLAISTDTQYF
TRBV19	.	CASSMLVESNQPQHF
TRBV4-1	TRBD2	CASSQEERGGYEQYF
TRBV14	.	CASAPPGLQETQYF
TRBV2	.	CATETRRYEQFF
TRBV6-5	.	CASRGFKGRDEQFF
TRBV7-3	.	CASGDKGAGANVLTF
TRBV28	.	CASSFWGPAEQYF
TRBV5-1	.	CASSAQDAGNTIYF
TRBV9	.	CASSLRQATDTQYF
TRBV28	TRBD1	CASRLGQGSNEQFF
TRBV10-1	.	CASSESGPYTDTQYF
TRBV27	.	CASSLDPAYNEQFF
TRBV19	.	CASSMARGADQPQHF
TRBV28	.	CASSPFTRGYTF
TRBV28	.	CASSRSGIGEQFF
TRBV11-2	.	CASTPRWDTGELFF
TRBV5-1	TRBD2	CASSPTSGRAGDTQYF
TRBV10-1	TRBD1	CASRPGTGSYEQYF
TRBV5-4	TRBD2	CASSWGTSGGSNTQYF
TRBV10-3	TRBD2	CAISDSRLAGPYEQYF
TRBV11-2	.	CASSLDRGRMQYF
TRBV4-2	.	CASSPSAPLVVADTQYF
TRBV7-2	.	CASSTDAQPQHF
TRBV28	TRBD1	CASGTGGEYEAFF
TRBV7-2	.	CASSFRRESVYEQYF
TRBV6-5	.	CASSYTRFGSPLHF
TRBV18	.	CASSPPSRAAQETQYF
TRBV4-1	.	CASSQDIRPPTSGNTIYF
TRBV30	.	CAWSVPTRDMSEQYF
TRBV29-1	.	CSSRGRLTDTQYF
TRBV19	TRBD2	CASSSTSGSYNEQFF
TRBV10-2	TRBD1	CAVGGTGINEQFF
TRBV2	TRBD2	CASTRGGWQETQYF
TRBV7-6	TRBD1	CASSLVTGAGQETQYF
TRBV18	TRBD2	CASSPRGGQETQYF
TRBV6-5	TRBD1	CASSYFGTGEFEQYF
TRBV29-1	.	CSVRRTASLDTEAFF
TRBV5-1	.	CASSLDAGGTGYTF
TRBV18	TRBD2	CASSPAGTSGTHEQYF
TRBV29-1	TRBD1	CSVEATGQGVYEQYF
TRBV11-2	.	CASSLMSSEQYF
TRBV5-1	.	CASSLEGGNRNEQFF
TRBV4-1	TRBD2	CASSPTSGSGNEQFF
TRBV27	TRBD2	CASRGSGRGNEQFF
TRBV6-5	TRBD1	CASSTGVMETQYF
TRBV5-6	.	CASTTPGRSYGYTF
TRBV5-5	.	CASSLTSGTREAFF
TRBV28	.	CASSYVGRSHNEKLFF
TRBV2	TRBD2	CASSELAGGVTQYF
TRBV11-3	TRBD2	CASSLGLAGDQETQYF
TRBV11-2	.	CASSLDGTSTDTQYF
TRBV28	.	CASSAGGSNQPQHF
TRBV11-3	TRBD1	CASSRGTGDPQYF